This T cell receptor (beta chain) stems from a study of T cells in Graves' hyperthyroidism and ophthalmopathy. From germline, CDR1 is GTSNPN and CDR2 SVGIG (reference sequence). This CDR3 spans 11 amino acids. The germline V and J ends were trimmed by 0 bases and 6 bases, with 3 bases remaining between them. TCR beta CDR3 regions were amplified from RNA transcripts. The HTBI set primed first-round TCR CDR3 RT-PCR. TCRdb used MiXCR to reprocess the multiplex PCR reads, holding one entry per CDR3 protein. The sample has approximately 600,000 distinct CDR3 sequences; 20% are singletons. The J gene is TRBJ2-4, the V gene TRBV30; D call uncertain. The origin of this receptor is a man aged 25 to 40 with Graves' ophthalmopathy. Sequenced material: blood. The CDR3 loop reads CAWSVTNIQYF. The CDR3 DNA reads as TGTGCCTGGAGTGTAACAAACATTCAGTACTTC.